Presented here are 2 T cell receptor beta chains from one specimen sequenced in a study of molecular identifiers for immune sequencing clone quantification. TCRdb independently ran MiXCR on the PCR reads; one entry per CDR3 protein. The table includes 250,000 to 350,000 distinct CDR3 sequences, 20% to 25% detected once. The sample comprised naive CD8+ T cells from blood, with Jurkat cell RNA spiked in. Subset: FACS-sorted CD8+CD4-CCR7+CD45RA+ naive T cells. Receptors originate from a human donor in good health. Some libraries in this study had Jurkat cell RNA spiked in.

This clonotype was found many times. As DNA, the CDR3 is TGCGCCAGCAGCCAAGACAAGGGCCCTAACTATGGCTACACCTTC. Its translation is CASSQDKGPNYGYTF. V is TRBV4-3 and J is TRBJ1-2, with D uncertain. V was pared by 0 bases and J by 0 bases, with 8 bases between. Germline values: CDR1 LGHNA, CDR2 YSLEER. CDR3 length: 15 amino acids.

Many counts were recorded for this clonotype. The genes are TRBV18 and TRBJ2-3; D possibly uses TRBD1 or TRBD2 (6 bases each). V was pared by 6 bases and J by 3 bases, with 13 bases between. The CDR3 is 14 residues long. The V gene's germline CDR1 is KGHSH and CDR2 LQKENI. The CDR3 spells CASSRWGATDTQYF. The CDR3 DNA sequence: TGTGCCAGCTCTCGCTGGGGGGCAACAGATACGCAGTATTTT.